The 2 T cell receptor beta chains given below trace back to one sample, sequenced in a study of blood T cell repertoires in COVID-19. Sequencing was performed with immunoSEQ multiplex PCR; in TCRdb, only in-frame clones are kept and a portion is missing. Found here are under 350,000 clones, approximately 83% of them singletons; the top ten hold 4% to 5.5%. The sample comprised PBMCs or T cells enriched from blood (not recorded which). The receptors were sampled from a woman aged 35 to 49 with acute COVID-19.

The genes are TRBV27 and TRBJ1-1; 10 bases line up with TRBD1. Trimming took 3 bases from V and 11 from J; bases not matched to a gene: 6. CDR1 MNHEY and CDR2 SMNVEV come from the germline V gene (reference sequence). The CDR3 spans 13 residues. The CDR3 loop reads CASSLWGQGTAFF. As DNA, the CDR3 is TGTGCCAGCAGTTTGTGGGGACAGGGGACTGCTTTCTTT.

Here the CDR3 reads CASSMSAGLPYTF. As DNA, the CDR3 is TGTGCCAGTAGTATGAGTGCTGGACTTCCCTACACCTTC. The chain combines TRBV19 with TRBJ1-2; D is undetermined. Germline-derived CDR1 and CDR2 are LNHDA and SQIVND (reference sequence). The CDR3 length is 13 residues. Trimming took off 3 bases at V and 10 bases at J, with 15 bases between the two ends.